These 23 T cell receptor beta chains were all obtained from the same sample, sequenced in a study of blood T cell repertoires in COVID-19 (dated by TCRdb to about 2020). Libraries were constructed by the immunoSEQ multiplex PCR assay. As stored in TCRdb, this immuneACCESS dataset retains in-frame rearrangements with V and J assigned. A fraction of the clones does not appear; measured against another copy, unresolved V genes explain less than half of the discrepancy, and the remainder lacks a known reason. Here the sample has fewer than 200,000 clones; more than 75% occur a single time. Together, the top ten hold over 0.7% of the sample. Input material: peripheral blood. The origin of the receptors is a woman aged 18-29 years who had recovered from COVID-19.

V and J are TRBV2 and TRBJ1-5; 10 bases are a match to TRBD1. The germline V gene encodes CDR1 SNHLY and CDR2 FYNNEI. Germline trimming cut 5 bases from V and 5 bases from J; bases unmatched to any gene: 6. The CDR3 extends over 15 amino acids. The CDR3 spells CASSTLTGGYQPQHF. CDR3 nucleotide sequence: TGTGCCAGCAGTACACTGACAGGGGGCTATCAGCCCCAGCATTTT.

Comments on this clone: The sample carries other DNA sequences with the same CDR3. The V call is TRBV7-8, the J call TRBJ2-5; 8 bases are a match to TRBD2. V gave up 3 bases and J gave up 5 bases; unmatched junction bases: 2. Germline loops: CDR1 SGHVS, CDR2 FQNEAQ. The CDR3 is 13 residues long. The CDR3 region is CASSLGLGETQYF. The DNA for the CDR3 is TGTGCCAGCAGCTTGGGACTAGGCGAGACCCAGTACTTC.

Written as DNA, the CDR3 is TGCGCCAGCAGCCTCCCATTGGCGGGAGGCGGGTATGGGTATGGCTACACCTTC. It is translated as CASSLPLAGGGYGYGYTF. This chain uses TRBV5-1 with TRBJ1-2; D gene unclear. The CDR3 runs to 18 residues. Trimming stripped 4 bases from V and 5 bases from J, with 27 bases between. In germline, CDR1 is SGHRS, CDR2 YFSETQ.

The CDR3 DNA is TGTGCCACCAGTGATTCCCGGACAGGCACCGGGGAGCTGTTTTTT. It is translated as CATSDSRTGTGELFF. The chain has TRBV24-1 and TRBJ2-2, with 7 bases fitting TRBD1. V was pared by 2 bases and J by 4 bases, with 3 bases of the junction left unmatched. CDR3 length: 15 residues. CDR1 KGHDR and CDR2 SFDVKD come from the germline V gene.

This chain links TRBV7-2 with TRBJ1-2; D might be TRBD1 (6 bases). The V end lost 1 base, the J end lost 8 bases, and 17 bases lay between the germline ends. Germline lookup yields CDR1 SGHTA and CDR2 FQGNSA. CDR3 size: 15 residues. The chain's CDR3 is CASSLERGQVRGYTF. As DNA, the CDR3 is TGTGCCAGCAGCTTAGAGCGGGGGCAGGTCAGAGGCTACACCTTC.

The chain joins TRBV9 to TRBJ2-3; no clear D gene. The CDR3 covers 11 residues. Germline-derived CDR1 and CDR2 are SGDLS and YYNGEE. V was pared by 3 bases and J by 5 bases, with 4 bases between. CDR3 loop: CASSAVDTQYF. In DNA, the CDR3 is TGTGCCAGCAGCGCCGTAGATACGCAGTATTTT.

The genes are TRBV7-2 and TRBJ2-1; TRBD2 matches at 8 bases. V dropped 5 bases and J dropped 7; count of bases not matched to a gene: 10. CDR1 is SGHTA, CDR2 FQGNSA, per germline. The CDR3 loop spans 15 amino acids. The CDR3 here is CASSAEGLAGNEQFF. In DNA, the CDR3 is TGTGCCAGCAGCGCCGAAGGACTAGCTGGAAATGAGCAGTTCTTC.

This clone was recorded once. The chain uses TRBV7-2 and TRBJ1-5, with D maybe TRBD1 (6 bases). The V end lost 1 base, the J end lost 2 bases, and 12 bases lay between the germline ends. Germline V gene lookup returns CDR1 SGHTA and CDR2 FQGNSA. CDR3 length equals 16 residues. Here the CDR3 DNA reads TGTGCCAGCAGCTTAGGCCAGGGGAGTCGCAATCAGCCCCAGCATTTT. Translation gives CASSLGQGSRNQPQHF.

The table lists this clone with a count of one. V gene TRBV19 combines with J gene TRBJ2-3, with 7 positions matching TRBD2. J was trimmed by 2 bases and V by 4 bases; bases with no gene match: 6. CDR3 length equals 15 residues. From germline, CDR1 is LNHDA and CDR2 SQIVND (reference sequence). This chain's CDR3 is CASSTGGGITDTQYF. CDR3 DNA: TGTGCCAGTAGTACAGGCGGGGGAATCACAGATACGCAGTATTTT.

The rearrangement joins TRBV11-1 to TRBJ2-4; D unclear. V was clipped by 4 bases and J by 5 bases, with 6 bases between them. CDR1 is SGHAT, CDR2 FQDESV, per germline (reference sequence). The CDR3 has 12 residues. CDR3 sequence reads: CASSSPENIQYF. The DNA for the CDR3 is TGTGCCAGCAGCTCCCCGGAAAACATTCAGTACTTC.

The V gene is TRBV30, the J gene TRBJ1-1, with D hard to call. The germline gives CDR1 GTSNPN, CDR2 SVGIG (reference sequence). The CDR3 contains 15 residues. Trimming stripped 2 bases from V and 0 bases from J, with 13 bases between. Here the CDR3 DNA reads TGTGCCTGGAGTTCGACGGTGGAGATGAACACTGAAGCTTTCTTT. It codes for CAWSSTVEMNTEAFF.

The chain uses TRBV19 and TRBJ2-7; D possibly corresponds to TRBD1 (6 bases). CDR1 is LNHDA and CDR2 is SQIVND in the germline V gene (reference sequence). The CDR3 runs 15 residues. Between the trimmed V and J ends, which lost 5 bases and 0 bases, there was a span of 14 bases. CDR3 in amino acids: CASSEQGRPSYEQYF. CDR3 in DNA: TGTGCCAGTAGTGAACAGGGTAGACCCTCCTACGAGCAGTACTTC.

CDR3 residues: CASSEVRGNGYTF. In DNA form, the CDR3 reads TGTGCCAGCAGTGAAGTCAGGGGAAATGGCTACACCTTC. This chain links TRBV2 with TRBJ1-2, with D possibly matching TRBD1 (6 bases). V dropped 1 base and J dropped 6 bases, with 9 bases sitting between them. Germline CDR1 and CDR2: SNHLY and FYNNEI. This CDR3 spans 13 amino acids.

The chain combines TRBV6-2 or TRBV6-3 with TRBJ2-7, with D uncertain. Trimming took off 4 bases at V and 2 bases at J, with 9 bases between the two ends. Per the germline V gene, CDR1 is MNHEY and CDR2 is SVGEGT. The CDR3 has 13 amino acids. The CDR3 sequence is CASSSAETYEQYV. CDR3 in DNA: TGTGCCAGCAGTTCCGCGGAGACCTACGAGCAGTACGTC.

CDR3: CASSSGPGTEAFF. CDR3 nucleotides: TGCGCCAGCAGCTCCGGACCGGGGACTGAAGCTTTCTTT. The chain combines TRBV5-1 with TRBJ1-1, with D hard to call. This CDR3 spans 13 amino acids. In germline, CDR1 is SGHRS, CDR2 YFSETQ. The V end was cut by 3 bases, the J end by 5 bases, with 11 bases between.

V usage is TRBV3-1 (or the pseudogene TRBV3-2) and J usage is TRBJ2-4; 13 bases align to TRBD2. The ends lost 3 bases at V and 7 bases at J; junction bases unmatched: 12. The CDR3 length is 18 residues. The V gene's germline CDR1 is LGHDT and CDR2 YNNKEL (reference sequence). The CDR3 DNA reads as TGTGCCAGCAGCCAGTATGACGGACTAGCGGGAGTTTTCAACATTCAGTACTTC. Protein product: CASSQYDGLAGVFNIQYF.

This clone was detected many times. The sample contains more than one DNA sequence encoding this CDR3. The chain joins TRBV6-5 to TRBJ2-3; 7 positions match TRBD2. Looked up from germline, CDR1 is MNHEY and CDR2 is SVGAGI. This CDR3 has 16 residues. Trimming removed 0 bases from V and 0 bases from J; junction bases left unmatched: 3. DNA of the CDR3: TGTGCCAGCAGTTACTCAGGTAGCGGGAGCACAGATACGCAGTATTTT. It encodes CASSYSGSGSTDTQYF.

This sequence joins TRBV5-1 and TRBJ1-6, with TRBD1 matching 8 bases. After removal of 1 base from V and 6 bases from J, the junction contained 3 bases not matched to a gene. This CDR3 spans 15 amino acids. Germline lookup yields CDR1 SGHRS and CDR2 YFSETQ. The CDR3 region is CASSLSTGVNSPLHF. The CDR3, as DNA: TGCGCCAGCAGCTTGTCGACAGGGGTTAATTCACCCCTCCACTTT.

This chain uses TRBV4-3 with TRBJ2-3, with 9 bases matching TRBD2. This CDR3 contains 17 residues. V lost 0 bases to trimming and J lost 6 bases; unmatched junction nucleotides: 10. Germline CDR1 and CDR2: LGHNA and YSLEER. The CDR3 bases are TGCGCCAGCAGCCAAGAGGGCGAGCGGGAGGTCCCCGATACGCAGTATTTT. This codes for CASSQEGEREVPDTQYF.

The V call is TRBV19, the J call TRBJ2-5, with 11 bases lining up with TRBD2. CDR3 length: 18 amino acids. Per the germline V gene, CDR1 is LNHDA and CDR2 is SQIVND (reference sequence). V trimming: 5 bases; J trimming: 4 bases; junction bases outside the gene matches: 15. The DNA for the CDR3 is TGTGCCAGTAGTCTATCATACCCCGGGACTAGCGGTGGAGAGACCCAGTACTTC. Its translation is CASSLSYPGTSGGETQYF.

The V call is TRBV3-1 (or the pseudogene TRBV3-2), the J call TRBJ2-5; D uncertain. Trimming removed 4 bases from V and 2 bases from J, with 11 bases in between. This CDR3 spans 14 amino acids. Germline V gene data show CDR1 as LGHDT and CDR2 as YNNKEL (reference sequence). The CDR3 sequence: CASSPLERQETQYF. CDR3 sequence (DNA): TGTGCCAGCAGCCCCCTGGAGAGACAAGAGACCCAGTACTTC.

This chain links TRBV19 with TRBJ2-7; D is unclear. This CDR3 contains 13 residues. V was cut by 2 bases and J by 7 bases, with 12 bases left in between. Germline V gives CDR1 LNHDA, CDR2 SQIVND (reference sequence). The CDR3 here is CASSISEVREQYF. CDR3 in DNA: TGTGCCAGTAGTATAAGTGAAGTCCGGGAGCAGTACTTC.

The chain carries TRBV19 and TRBJ2-2, with 12 bases lining up with TRBD2. V lost 6 bases, J lost 1 base, and 3 bases stayed unmatched. Germline V gives CDR1 LNHDA, CDR2 SQIVND (reference sequence). The CDR3 runs 16 residues. The CDR3 spells CASRRTSGVNTGELFF. Written as DNA, the CDR3 is TGTGCCAGTAGGAGGACTAGCGGGGTGAACACCGGGGAGCTGTTTTTT.